This T cell receptor beta chain was profiled in a study of blood T cell repertoires in COVID-19. At the level of the study: Samples representing acute and convalescent COVID-19 were sourced from the United States, Italy and Spain.

Seattle's cohort entered during active infection and was followed longitudinally. Some clones are missing from TCRdb's copy, which holds only in-frame ones; the method was immunoSEQ multiplex PCR. This table holds some 68,000 clones, roughly 88% found once. CDR1 and CDR2 from the germline V gene are SGHRS and YFSETQ. The V gene end was trimmed by 4 bases and the J gene end by 5 bases; junction bases not matched to a gene: 5. CDR3 length: 15 residues. The V call is TRBV5-1, the J call TRBJ2-1, with 11 bases aligning to TRBD2. This TCR was sampled from a man aged 50-59 years with COVID-19, enrolled during active disease. Sequenced material: peripheral blood. The CDR3 here is CASSVAGGPHNEQFF. The DNA for the CDR3 is TGCGCCAGCAGCGTAGCGGGAGGGCCGCACAATGAGCAGTTCTTC. Combining the CDR3 with reference TRBV5-1 and TRBJ2-1 gives the whole variable domain KAGVTQTPRYLIKTRGQQVTLSCSPISGHRSVSWYQQTPGQGLQFLFEYFSETQRNKGNFPGRFSGRQFSNSRSEMNVSTLELGDSALYLCASSVAGGPHNEQFFGPGTRLTVL.